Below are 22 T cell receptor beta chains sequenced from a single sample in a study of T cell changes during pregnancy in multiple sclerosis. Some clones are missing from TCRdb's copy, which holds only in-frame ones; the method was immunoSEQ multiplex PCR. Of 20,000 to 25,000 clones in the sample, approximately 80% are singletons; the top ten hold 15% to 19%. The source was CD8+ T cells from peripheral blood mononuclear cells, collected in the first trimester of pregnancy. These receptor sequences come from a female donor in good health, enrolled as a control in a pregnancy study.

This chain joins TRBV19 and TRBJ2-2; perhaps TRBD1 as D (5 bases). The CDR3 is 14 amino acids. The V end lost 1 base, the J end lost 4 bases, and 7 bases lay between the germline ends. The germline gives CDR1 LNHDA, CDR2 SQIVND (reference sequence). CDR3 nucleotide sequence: TGTGCCAGTAGTATAGGGGGCCCCACCGGGGAGCTGTTTTTT. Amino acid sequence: CASSIGGPTGELFF.

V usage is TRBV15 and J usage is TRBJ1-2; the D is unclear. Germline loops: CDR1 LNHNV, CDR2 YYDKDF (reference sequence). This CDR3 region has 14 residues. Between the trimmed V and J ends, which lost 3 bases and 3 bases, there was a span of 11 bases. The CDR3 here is CATSSSAVDYGYTF. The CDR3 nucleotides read TGTGCCACCAGCAGTAGCGCGGTGGACTATGGCTACACCTTC.

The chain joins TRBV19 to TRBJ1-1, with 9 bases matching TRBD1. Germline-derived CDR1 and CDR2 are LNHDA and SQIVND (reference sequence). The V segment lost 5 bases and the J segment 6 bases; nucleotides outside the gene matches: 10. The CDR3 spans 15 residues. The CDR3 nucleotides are TGTGCCAGTAGTGTCAACCGGGACAGGGTATCTGAAGCTTTCTTT. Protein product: CASSVNRDRVSEAFF. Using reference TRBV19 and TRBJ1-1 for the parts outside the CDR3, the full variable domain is DGGITQSPKYLFRKEGQNVTLSCEQNLNHDAMYWYRQDPGQGLRLIYYSQIVNDFQKGDIAEGYSVSREKKESFPLTVTSAQKNPTAFYLCASSVNRDRVSEAFFGQGTRLTVV.

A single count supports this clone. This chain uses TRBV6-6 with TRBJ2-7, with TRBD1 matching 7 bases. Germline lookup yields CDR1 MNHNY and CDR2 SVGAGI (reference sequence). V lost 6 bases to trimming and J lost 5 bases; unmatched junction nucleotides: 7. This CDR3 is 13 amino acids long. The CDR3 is CASSHRDSHEQYF. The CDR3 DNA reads TGTGCCAGCAGCCATCGGGACAGCCACGAGCAGTACTTC.

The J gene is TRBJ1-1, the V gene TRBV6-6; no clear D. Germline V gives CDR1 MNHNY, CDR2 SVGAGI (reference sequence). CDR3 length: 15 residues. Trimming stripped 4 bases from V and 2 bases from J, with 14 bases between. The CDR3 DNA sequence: TGTGCCAGCAGTTCCCAGGTCCCCGCAAACACTGAAGCTTTCTTT. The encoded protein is CASSSQVPANTEAFF.

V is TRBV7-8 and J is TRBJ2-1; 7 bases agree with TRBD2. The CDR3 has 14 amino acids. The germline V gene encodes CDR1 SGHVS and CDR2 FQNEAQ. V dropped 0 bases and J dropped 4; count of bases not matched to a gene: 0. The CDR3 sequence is CASSLAGGYNEQFF. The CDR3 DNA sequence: TGTGCCAGCAGCTTAGCGGGAGGGTACAATGAGCAGTTCTTC.

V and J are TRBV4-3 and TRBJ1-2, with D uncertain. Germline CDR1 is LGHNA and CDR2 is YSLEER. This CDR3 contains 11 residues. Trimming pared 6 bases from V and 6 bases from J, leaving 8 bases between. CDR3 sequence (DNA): TGCGCCAGCAGTGGTGGGCATGGCTACACCTTC. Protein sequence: CASSGGHGYTF.

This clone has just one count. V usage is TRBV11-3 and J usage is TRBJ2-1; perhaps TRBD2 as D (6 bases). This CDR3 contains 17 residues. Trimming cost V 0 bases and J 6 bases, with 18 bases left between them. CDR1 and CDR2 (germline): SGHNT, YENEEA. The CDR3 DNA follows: TGTGCCAGCAGCTTAGATAAAGCGGAGGGCCGGGGCAATGAGCAGTTCTTC. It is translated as CASSLDKAEGRGNEQFF. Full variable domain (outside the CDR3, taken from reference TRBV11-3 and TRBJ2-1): EAGVVQSPRYKIIEKKQPVAFWCNPISGHNTLYWYLQNLGQGPELLIRYENEEAVDDSQLPKDRFSAERLKGVDSTLKIQPAELGDSAVYLCASSLDKAEGRGNEQFFGPGTRLTVL.

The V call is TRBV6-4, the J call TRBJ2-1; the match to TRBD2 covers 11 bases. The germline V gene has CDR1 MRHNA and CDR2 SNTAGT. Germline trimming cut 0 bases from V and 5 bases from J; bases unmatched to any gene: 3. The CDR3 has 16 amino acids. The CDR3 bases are TGTGCCAGCAGTGACTCGATAGCGGGAGGGCACAATGAGCAGTTCTTC. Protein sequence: CASSDSIAGGHNEQFF.

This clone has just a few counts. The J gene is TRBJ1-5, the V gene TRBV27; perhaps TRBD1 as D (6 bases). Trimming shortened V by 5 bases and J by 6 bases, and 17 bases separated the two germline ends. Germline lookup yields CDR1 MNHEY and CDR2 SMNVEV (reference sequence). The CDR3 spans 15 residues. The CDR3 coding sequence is TGTGCCAGCAGTCCGAGGGGCAGGGGTGGTCAGCCCCAGCATTTT. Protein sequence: CASSPRGRGGQPQHF.

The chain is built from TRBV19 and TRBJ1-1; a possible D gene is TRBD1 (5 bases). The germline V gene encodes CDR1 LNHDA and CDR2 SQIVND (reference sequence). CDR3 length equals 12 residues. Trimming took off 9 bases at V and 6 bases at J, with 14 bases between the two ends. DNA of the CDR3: TGTGCCAGCCACGGGGGGGAACCTGAAGCTTTCTTT. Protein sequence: CASHGGEPEAFF.

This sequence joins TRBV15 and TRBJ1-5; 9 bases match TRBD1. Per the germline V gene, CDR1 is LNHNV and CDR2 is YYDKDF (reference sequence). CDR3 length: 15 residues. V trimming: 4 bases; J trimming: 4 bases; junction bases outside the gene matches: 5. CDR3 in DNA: TGTGCCACCAGCACCCTGACAGGGGGAAATCAGCCCCAGCATTTT. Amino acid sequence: CATSTLTGGNQPQHF.

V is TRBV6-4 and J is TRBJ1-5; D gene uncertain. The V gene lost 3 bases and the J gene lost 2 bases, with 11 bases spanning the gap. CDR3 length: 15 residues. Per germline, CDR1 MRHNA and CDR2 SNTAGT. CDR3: CASSEEDEGNQPQHF. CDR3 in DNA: TGTGCCAGCAGTGAGGAAGACGAGGGCAATCAGCCCCAGCATTTT.

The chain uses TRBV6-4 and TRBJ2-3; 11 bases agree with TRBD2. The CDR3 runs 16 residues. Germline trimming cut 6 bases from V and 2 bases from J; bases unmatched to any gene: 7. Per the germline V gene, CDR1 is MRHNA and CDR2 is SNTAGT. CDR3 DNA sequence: TGTGCCAGCAGCGTCGATAGCGGGAGGGCCACAGATACGCAGTATTTT. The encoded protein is CASSVDSGRATDTQYF.

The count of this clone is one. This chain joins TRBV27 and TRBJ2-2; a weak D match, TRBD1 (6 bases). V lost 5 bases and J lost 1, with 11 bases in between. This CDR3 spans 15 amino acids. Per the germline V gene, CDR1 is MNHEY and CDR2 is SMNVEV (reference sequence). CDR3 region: CASSLRGMNTGELFF. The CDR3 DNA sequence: TGTGCCAGCAGTCTCAGGGGTATGAACACCGGGGAGCTGTTTTTT.

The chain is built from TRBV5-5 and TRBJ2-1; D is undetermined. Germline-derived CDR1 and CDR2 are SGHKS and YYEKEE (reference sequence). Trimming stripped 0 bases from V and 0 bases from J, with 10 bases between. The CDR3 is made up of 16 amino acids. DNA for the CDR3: TGTGCCAGCAGCTTGGCACCCGAGAGCTCCTACAATGAGCAGTTCTTC. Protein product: CASSLAPESSYNEQFF.

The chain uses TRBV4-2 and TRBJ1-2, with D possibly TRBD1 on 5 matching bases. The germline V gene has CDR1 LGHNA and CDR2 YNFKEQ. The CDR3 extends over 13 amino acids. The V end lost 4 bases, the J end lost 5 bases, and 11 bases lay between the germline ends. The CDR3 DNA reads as TGTGCCAGCAGCCGCACAGGAGAGTATGGCTACACCTTC. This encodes CASSRTGEYGYTF.

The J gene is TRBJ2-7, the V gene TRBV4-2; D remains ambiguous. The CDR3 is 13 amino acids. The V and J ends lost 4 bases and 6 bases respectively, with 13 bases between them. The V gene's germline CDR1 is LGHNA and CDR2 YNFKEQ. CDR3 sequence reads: CASSPSEVGEQYF. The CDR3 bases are TGTGCCAGCAGCCCTTCCGAGGTAGGCGAGCAGTACTTC.

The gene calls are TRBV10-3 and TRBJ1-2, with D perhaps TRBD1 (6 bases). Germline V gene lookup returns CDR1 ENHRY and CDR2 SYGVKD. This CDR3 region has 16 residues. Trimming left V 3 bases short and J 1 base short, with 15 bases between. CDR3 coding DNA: TGTGCCATCAGTGACCCCGACAGGACCTATAACTATGGCTACACCTTC. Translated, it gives CAISDPDRTYNYGYTF.

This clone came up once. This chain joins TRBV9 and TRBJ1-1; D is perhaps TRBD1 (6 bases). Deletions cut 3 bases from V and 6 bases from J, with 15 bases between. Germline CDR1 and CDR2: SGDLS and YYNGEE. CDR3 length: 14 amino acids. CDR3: CASSEGGVSAEAFF. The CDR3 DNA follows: TGTGCCAGCAGCGAGGGGGGGGTTAGCGCTGAAGCTTTCTTT.

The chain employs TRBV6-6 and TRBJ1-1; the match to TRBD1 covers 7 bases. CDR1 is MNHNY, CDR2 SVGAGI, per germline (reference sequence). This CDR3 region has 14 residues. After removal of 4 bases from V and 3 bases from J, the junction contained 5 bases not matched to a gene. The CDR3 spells CASSWDRFDTEAFF. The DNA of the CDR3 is TGTGCCAGCAGTTGGGACAGATTCGACACTGAAGCTTTCTTT.

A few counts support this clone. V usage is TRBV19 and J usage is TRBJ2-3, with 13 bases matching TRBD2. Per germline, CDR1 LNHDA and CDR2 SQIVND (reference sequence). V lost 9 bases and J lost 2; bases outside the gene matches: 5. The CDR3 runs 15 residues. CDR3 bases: TGTGCCAGCGGGACTAGCGGGGACAACACAGATACGCAGTATTTT. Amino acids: CASGTSGDNTDTQYF.